The clone carrying this T cell receptor (beta chain) has only a few counts. What it binds is unknown. Preparation of the TCRbeta library used unique molecular identifiers. TCRdb used MiXCR to reprocess the PCR reads, holding one entry per CDR3 protein. The profile shows around 370,000 distinct CDR3 sequences, about 17% of them singletons. These data are taken from a study of T-cell reconstitution after alpha-beta-depleted transplantation in children. The study, taken as a whole, reports: T-cell counts and diversity were attributed mostly to newly produced T cells one year after transplant.

The V end lost 4 bases, the J end lost 3 bases, and 12 bases lay between the germline ends. Germline V CDR1 and CDR2: SGHTA, FQGNSA. The CDR3 spans 14 residues. The sequence came from a male patient aged 2 to 10 who had a stem cell transplant for acute lymphoblastic leukemia, so the T cells may come from the graft donor. Sequenced material: PBMCs, mostly from graft donor cells, taken 360 days after TCRalphabeta/CD19-depleted stem cell transplant. V and J are TRBV7-2 and TRBJ1-2; D might be TRBD1 (6 bases). CDR3 sequence: CASSSGTLYYGYTF. CDR3 DNA sequence: TGTGCCAGCAGCTCCGGGACATTGTACTATGGCTACACCTTC.